Listed here are 2 T cell receptor beta chains from one sample, sequenced in a study of T-cell memory formation after mild COVID-19. TCRdb re-called the 5' RACE reads with MiXCR, one entry per CDR3 protein. The table records tens of thousands of distinct CDR3 sequences, over 7.5% of them present only once. The sample was PBMCs or a T cell subset sorted from them (not recorded which). These receptors came from a man aged 18 to 29 who had mild COVID-19 (a few samples of this study predate the infection). Cell type and time point are not known.

This chain uses TRBV27 with TRBJ2-7, with TRBD1 identical over 8 bases. Looked up from germline, CDR1 is MNHEY and CDR2 is SMNVEV (reference sequence). The CDR3 contains 14 residues. V was clipped by 10 bases and J by 2 bases; unmatched bases: 10. The DNA for the CDR3 is TGTGCCAACCAGACAGGGGATGTAACCTACGAGCAGTACGTC. Protein product: CANQTGDVTYEQYV.

This clonotype occurred a few times. This sequence joins TRBV7-2 and TRBJ2-2, with D possibly being TRBD2 (5 bases). The V and J ends lost 1 base and 4 bases respectively, with 10 bases between them. The CDR3 covers 15 residues. Germline V gives CDR1 SGHTA, CDR2 FQGNSA. CDR3 in DNA: TGTGCCAGCAGCTTAGGAGGGAAAGGCACCGGGGAGCTGTTTTTT. It is translated as CASSLGGKGTGELFF.